This TCR beta chain was obtained from a study of OX40 agonist ivuxolimab in advanced cancers. This table comes from immunoSEQ multiplex PCR, and its TCRdb copy is limited to in-frame clones, with some not included. The sample gives tens of thousands of clones, 90% of which show up once; approximately 2% is in the top ten. The CDR3 is 15 residues long. General study points: What antigens the expanded peripheral T cells recognized was never established.

As to this clone: Its antigen is still unknown.

This clonotype originated in an adult with an advanced solid tumor such as melanoma, head and neck, liver or kidney cancer. The chain links TRBV21-1 to TRBJ2-7; the table's TRBD2 call for D was not verified on the DNA. TRBV21-1 is marked as a pseudogene. Sequenced material: CD4+ or CD8+ T cells sorted from blood, taken in a trial of the OX40 agonist ivuxolimab. The CDR3 DNA is TGTGCCAGCACAACTACAGCGGGAGTAACCTACGAGCAGTACTTC. Translation gives CASTTTAGVTYEQYF.